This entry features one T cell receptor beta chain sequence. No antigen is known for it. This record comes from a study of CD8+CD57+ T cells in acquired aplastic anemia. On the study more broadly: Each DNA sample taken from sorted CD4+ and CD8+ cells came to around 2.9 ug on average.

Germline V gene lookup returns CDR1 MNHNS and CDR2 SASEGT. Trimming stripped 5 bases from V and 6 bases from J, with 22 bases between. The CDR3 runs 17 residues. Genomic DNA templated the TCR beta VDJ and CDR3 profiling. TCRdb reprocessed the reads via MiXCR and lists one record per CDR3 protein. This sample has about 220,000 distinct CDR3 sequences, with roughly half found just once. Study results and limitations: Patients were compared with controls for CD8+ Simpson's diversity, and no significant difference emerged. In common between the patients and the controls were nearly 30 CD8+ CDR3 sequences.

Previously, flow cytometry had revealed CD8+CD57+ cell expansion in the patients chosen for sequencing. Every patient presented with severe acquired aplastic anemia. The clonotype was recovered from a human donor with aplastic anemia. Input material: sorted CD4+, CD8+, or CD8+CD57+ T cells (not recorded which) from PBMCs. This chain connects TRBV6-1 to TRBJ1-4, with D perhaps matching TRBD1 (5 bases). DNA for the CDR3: TGTGCCAGCAGTTCCCGGGACGGGGATACAATTGATGAAAAACTGTTTTTT. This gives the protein CASSSRDGDTIDEKLFF.